The rows below give T cell receptor beta chains drawn from one sample of a study of shared clonotypes between healthy human individuals. TCRdb keeps only in-frame clones here, not all; method: immunoSEQ multiplex PCR. There are some 2.1 million clones in the sample; 95% occur only once, and 0.13% lies in the top ten. Sequencing used naive CD4+ T cells sorted from blood. The source is a man between 18 and 29 years old in good health. Each CDR3 is given with its conserved first and last residue. Fields, in order: J gene, V gene, clone size, D gene, CDR3 protein, CDR3 DNA. A D gene is named only where the DNA matches it firmly. Rows give clone size only sometimes, using once, few, many, or a class for an expanded clone.

J: TRBJ2-3; V: TRBV6-6; size: .; D: .; CDR3: CASSYPTPSSTDTQYF; DNA: TGTGCCAGCAGTTACCCGACTCCCTCAAGCACAGATACGCAGTATTTT
J: TRBJ2-3; V: TRBV4-3; size: .; D: TRBD2; CDR3: CASSQGTSARDTQYF; DNA: TGCGCCAGCAGCCAAGGGACTAGCGCCAGGGATACGCAGTATTTT
J: TRBJ2-6; V: TRBV6-5; size: .; D: .; CDR3: CASWRAGANVLTF; DNA: TGTGCCAGCTGGAGAGCTGGGGCCAACGTCCTGACTTTC
J: TRBJ2-1; V: TRBV4-3; size: .; D: TRBD2; CDR3: CASSQGLAAYNEQFF; DNA: TGCGCCAGCAGCCAAGGACTAGCGGCCTACAATGAGCAGTTCTTC
J: TRBJ1-4; V: TRBV4-2; size: .; D: .; CDR3: CASSQGVGQINEKLFF; DNA: TGTGCCAGCAGCCAAGGAGTCGGACAGATTAATGAAAAACTGTTTTTT
J: TRBJ1-1; V: TRBV10-3; size: once; D: .; CDR3: CAISEIGNTEAFF; DNA: TGTGCCATCAGTGAAATAGGGAACACTGAAGCTTTCTTT
J: TRBJ1-4; V: TRBV7-8; size: .; D: .; CDR3: CASSFVGGNEKLFF; DNA: TGTGCCAGCAGCTTCGTTGGCGGTAATGAAAAACTGTTTTTT
J: TRBJ1-2; V: TRBV7-2; size: .; D: TRBD1; CDR3: CASSPTTRTGRDGYTF; DNA: TGTGCCAGCAGCCCCACAACCCGGACAGGGAGAGATGGCTACACCTTC
J: TRBJ1-2; V: TRBV28; size: .; D: .; CDR3: CASSITGIYGYTF; DNA: TGTGCCAGCAGCATTACAGGGATATATGGCTACACCTTC
J: TRBJ1-5; V: TRBV6-6; size: few; D: .; CDR3: CASSYSTEKWHF; DNA: TGTGCCAGCAGTTACTCGACAGAGAAATGGCATTTT
J: TRBJ1-2; V: TRBV30; size: once; D: .; CDR3: CAWSTQGNYGYTF; DNA: TGTGCCTGGAGCACGCAAGGCAACTATGGCTACACCTTC
J: TRBJ2-1; V: TRBV4-3; size: .; D: TRBD2; CDR3: CASSNLAGRSSYNEQFF; DNA: TGCGCCAGCAGCAACCTAGCGGGGCGGAGCTCCTACAATGAGCAGTTCTTC
J: TRBJ1-1; V: TRBV10-3; size: .; D: .; CDR3: CAISVTANTEAFF; DNA: TGTGCCATCAGTGTGACCGCTAACACTGAAGCTTTCTTT
J: TRBJ2-3; V: TRBV2; size: once; D: .; CDR3: CASSGQGLDTQYF; DNA: TGTGCCAGCAGTGGACAGGGACTAGATACGCAGTATTTT
J: TRBJ2-1; V: TRBV29-1; size: many; D: .; CDR3: CSVAILNEQFF; DNA: TGCAGCGTTGCAATTTTGAATGAGCAGTTCTTC
J: TRBJ1-5; V: TRBV7-8; size: .; D: .; CDR3: CASSLGPVGNQPQHF; DNA: TGTGCCAGCAGCTTAGGCCCCGTAGGGAATCAGCCCCAGCATTTT
J: TRBJ2-7; V: TRBV4-3; size: .; D: .; CDR3: CASSQDRGAREQYF; DNA: TGCGCCAGCAGCCAAGATAGGGGGGCGAGGGAGCAGTACTTC
J: TRBJ1-5; V: TRBV2; size: .; D: .; CDR3: CASSGSGAGISPQHF; DNA: TGTGCCAGCAGTGGTTCAGGGGCAGGGATTTCGCCCCAGCATTTT
J: TRBJ2-3; V: TRBV2; size: .; D: .; CDR3: CASSVIGGGTDTQYF; DNA: TGTGCCAGCAGTGTGATAGGTGGCGGCACAGATACGCAGTATTTT
J: TRBJ2-5; V: TRBV6-1; size: .; D: .; CDR3: CAGGLMNQETQYF; DNA: TGTGCCGGGGGACTCATGAACCAAGAGACCCAGTACTTC
J: TRBJ2-5; V: TRBV5-1; size: .; D: .; CDR3: CASSTGSQETQYF; DNA: TGCGCCAGCAGCACGGGGTCCCAAGAGACCCAGTACTTC
J: TRBJ2-2; V: TRBV11-2; size: .; D: TRBD1; CDR3: CASSLTGVLTGELFF; DNA: TGTGCCAGCAGCTTGACAGGGGTTTTAACCGGGGAGCTGTTTTTT
J: TRBJ1-1; V: TRBV7-3; size: .; D: .; CDR3: CASSFRQGAEAFF; DNA: TGTGCCAGCAGCTTCCGGCAGGGCGCTGAAGCTTTCTTT
J: TRBJ1-6; V: TRBV5-4; size: .; D: .; CDR3: CASSLAGSSNSPLHF; DNA: TGTGCCAGCAGCTTGGCAGGGTCGTCGAATTCACCCCTCCACTTT
J: TRBJ2-5; V: TRBV7-9; size: .; D: TRBD2; CDR3: CASSLGTSAFRETQYF; DNA: TGTGCCAGCAGCTTAGGGACTAGCGCGTTTCGGGAGACCCAGTACTTC
J: TRBJ2-1; V: TRBV27; size: .; D: TRBD2; CDR3: CASSPGLVGNEQFF; DNA: TGTGCCAGCAGCCCGGGACTAGTCGGCAATGAGCAGTTCTTC
J: TRBJ2-7; V: TRBV6-5; size: .; D: .; CDR3: CASSDQPSYEQYF; DNA: TGTGCCAGCAGTGACCAGCCGTCCTACGAGCAGTACTTC
J: TRBJ2-3; V: TRBV9; size: .; D: .; CDR3: CASSVRSLSTDTQYF; DNA: TGTGCCAGCAGCGTAAGGTCGCTCTCCACAGATACGCAGTATTTT
J: TRBJ1-3; V: TRBV20-1; size: .; D: .; CDR3: CSASDGDTIYF; DNA: TGCAGTGCCTCGGACGGGGACACCATATATTTT
J: TRBJ2-1; V: TRBV11-2; size: .; D: .; CDR3: CASSLALAGAQNEQFF; DNA: TGTGCCAGCAGCTTAGCACTCGCGGGGGCCCAGAATGAGCAGTTCTTC
J: TRBJ2-7; V: TRBV25-1; size: .; D: TRBD1; CDR3: CASSPNSGTGSYEQYF; DNA: TGTGCCAGCAGTCCTAATTCCGGGACAGGGTCCTACGAGCAGTACTTC
J: TRBJ2-5; V: TRBV6-6; size: .; D: .; CDR3: CASSRRGVETQYF; DNA: TGTGCCAGCAGTCGAAGGGGAGTGGAGACCCAGTACTTC
J: TRBJ2-7; V: TRBV6-6; size: .; D: .; CDR3: CASSYPTPEQYF; DNA: TGTGCCAGCAGTTACCCAACCCCCGAGCAGTACTTC